These 13 T cell receptor beta chains were all obtained from the same sample, sequenced in a study of tumor-infiltrating lymphocytes in primary liver carcinoma (dated by TCRdb to about 2017). Total RNA and DNA were co-extracted from approximately 20-30 mg of bulk tissue with the AllPrep DNA/RNA mini kit, without cell sorting. The reads were generated on an Illumina HiSeq 2500. Starting from roughly 500 ng total RNA, TCRbeta-specific cDNA was produced by reverse transcription with a constant-region primer and ProtoScript II reverse transcriptase. Construction of the TCRbeta libraries relied on three nested rounds of multiplex PCR, following a slightly modified ARM-PCR procedure. Each of the first two PCR rounds ran for around 9 cycles and used multiplex TRBV1-TRBV30 forward primers together with a Cbeta reverse primer. Using fastp at Q25 and MiXCR, TCRdb reprocessed the public reads and kept productive beta chains. For every CDR3 protein sequence, its rows merge into one entry that carries the most common genes and DNA. Across this sample there are tens of thousands of distinct CDR3 sequences, with approximately 80% seen only once. In total, the top ten clones hold about 30% of the sample.

The sample taken for sequencing was liver tumor tissue from sampling region 5. According to the study, the label for this sample's cell subset or site signals: tumor region T5, tumor centre. Receptors originate from a woman in her 30s with primary liver carcinoma and hepatitis B virus infection.

With regard to this clonotype: Its ends do not fully match the called genes, so a read error is possible. The rearrangement links TRBV11-2 to TRBJ2-1; no clear D. This CDR3 spans 13 amino acids. Per the germline V gene, CDR1 is SGHAT and CDR2 is FQNNGV. CDR3 loop: CAISSYSDNEQFF. DNA for the CDR3: TGTGCCATCAGCAGTTACAGCGACAATGAGCAATTCTTC.

Regarding this clonotype: The CDR3 ends on some other residue instead of the conserved phenylalanine or tryptophan, so this is likely a read error. Because the CDR3's place on the DNA is in doubt, the DNA is left out and the CDR3 is given as listed by TCRdb. The chain couples TRBV6-5 to TRBJ2-3; the D call TRBD2 from the table was never checked on the DNA. The CDR3 has 15 residues if both end residues are counted. CDR1 and CDR2 (germline): MNHEY, SVGAGI. CDR3 amino acids: CASSPLAVSTDTLYS.

As regards this clonotype: This may come from a read error, since a much larger clone is one base off. V usage is TRBV29-1 and J usage is TRBJ2-7, with 9 bases that match TRBD2. The CDR3 consists of 14 residues. V dropped 4 bases and J dropped 5; count of bases not matched to a gene: 9. Germline V gene data show CDR1 as SQVTM and CDR2 as ANQGSEA. The CDR3 sequence is CSVGEGSGRNEQYF. CDR3 coding DNA: TGCAGCGTTGGAGAGGGGAGCGGGAGGAACGAGCAGTACTTC.

This clonotype was seen only a few times. Since the CDR3 does not end with the conserved phenylalanine or tryptophan, this likely comes from a read error. The chain couples TRBV20-1 to TRBJ2-5, with 10 positions matching TRBD2. Germline loops: CDR1 DFQATT, CDR2 SNEGSKA (reference sequence). Germline trimming cut 6 bases from V and 5 bases from J; bases unmatched to any gene: 12. CDR3 size: 15 residues. Here the CDR3 DNA reads TGCAGTGCCTCCGGACTAGCGGAGAGGTTTGAGACCCAGTACCTC. This translates into CSASGLAERFETQYL.

This clonotype was counted between two and nine times. The chain combines TRBV11-2 with TRBJ2-7; tentatively, D is TRBD1 (6 bases). The CDR3 runs to 14 residues. Germline CDR1 reads SGHAT; CDR2 reads FQNNGV. V gave up 5 bases and J gave up 6 bases, with 17 bases separating them. DNA for the CDR3: TGTGCCAGCAGCCGCCTCGGGATAGGGGGCGAGCAGTACTTC. It specifies CASSRLGIGGEQYF.

Concerning this clonotype: The junction shows a germline mismatch at one end, possibly a read error. The chain links TRBV6-5 to TRBJ1-2; TRBD1 matches at 8 bases. CDR1 and CDR2 from the germline V gene are MNHEY and SVGAGI. This CDR3 contains 13 residues. CDR3 DNA sequence: TGTGCCAGCAGTCTGACAGGGGACTATGGCTACGCCTTC. This translates into CASSLTGDYGYAF.

As concerns this clonotype: The CDR3 does not close with the conserved phenylalanine or tryptophan, likely indicating a read error. The chain recombines TRBV6-5 with TRBJ2-2; a possible D gene is TRBD1 (6 bases). The CDR3 spans 15 residues. With 5 bases removed from V and 6 bases from J, the gap between germline ends came to 16 bases. Germline CDR1 and CDR2: MNHEY and SVGAGI. The CDR3 DNA reads as TGTGCCAGCAGTCCGCGAACAGGGTTCGCCGGGGAGCTGTTTTCT. Translating it yields CASSPRTGFAGELFS.

Remarks on this clonotype: Germline is not matched at one junction end, which may reflect a read error. This sequence joins TRBV6-5 and TRBJ2-7, with TRBD1 as a possible D gene (5 bases). The germline V gene encodes CDR1 MNHEY and CDR2 SVGAGI. This CDR3 spans 16 amino acids. DNA for the CDR3: TGTGTCAGCCGAGACAGCGTGAGTTCCCCCTCCTACGAGCAGTACTTC. Its protein is CVSRDSVSSPSYEQYF.

Concerning this clonotype itself: At one of its ends the junction is not consistent with the germline gene, which may arise from a read error. The V and J genes are TRBV11-2 and TRBJ2-2, with a tentative D call TRBD2 (5 bases). CDR1 is SGHAT, CDR2 FQNNGV, per germline. This CDR3 region has 16 residues. The CDR3 loop is CASSPDPQLNAGELFF. The CDR3 coding sequence is TGTGCCAGCAGTCCCGATCCCCAATTGAACGCCGGGGAGCTGTTCTTT. The full variable domain, completed using reference TRBV11-2 and TRBJ2-2, is EAGVAQSPRYKIIEKRQSVAFWCNPISGHATLYWYQQILGQGPKLLIQFQNNGVVDDSQLPKDRFSAERLKGVDSTLKIQPAKLEDSAVYLCASSPDPQLNAGELFFGEGSRLTVL.

At least ten counts were recorded for this clonotype. The chain combines TRBV28 with TRBJ1-1, with D hard to call. Germline values: CDR1 MDHEN, CDR2 SYDVKM. The CDR3 is 13 residues long. V was trimmed by 6 bases and J by 2 bases, leaving 10 bases between them. CDR3 DNA: TGTGCCAGCAGGCTTTACCCCAACACTGAAGCTTTCTTT. Translation: CASRLYPNTEAFF.

The chain recombines TRBV4-2 with TRBJ2-1, with a possible D match to TRBD2 (7 bases). Germline V gene lookup returns CDR1 LGHNA and CDR2 YNFKEQ. This CDR3 spans 13 amino acids. V lost 9 bases and J 9 bases, leaving 18 bases between the germline ends. CDR3 in DNA: TGTGCCAGTGGCGGGGGCTCACGTTCTGAGCAGTTCTTC. This gives the protein CASGGGSRSEQFF.

To note about this clonotype: The CDR3 end shows no conserved phenylalanine or tryptophan, and so a read error is likely. The J gene is TRBJ2-2, the V gene TRBV6-5; D may correspond to TRBD1 or TRBD2 (6 bases each). Germline V gives CDR1 MNHEY, CDR2 SVGAGI. This CDR3 contains 18 residues. Trimming took 0 bases from V and 11 from J, leaving 25 bases between them. CDR3 protein: CASSYSPGVGSGTGELFY. CDR3 DNA sequence: TGTGCCAGCAGTTACTCCCCAGGGGTCGGGAGCGGCACAGGAGAGCTGTTTTAT.

The sample holds many counts of this clonotype. Sequence at one end of the junction differs from germline and may be a read error. This chain connects TRBV11-2 to TRBJ1-4; perhaps TRBD1 as D (5 bases). The CDR3 is 15 residues long. CDR1 and CDR2 from the germline V gene are SGHAT and FQNNGV. The CDR3 loop is CASSLEGGALEKLFF. The CDR3, as DNA: TGTGCCAGCAGCCTAGAGGGCGGGGCCTTAGAAAAACTGTTTTTT.